Each of the 5 T cell receptor beta chains below was sequenced from the same sample in a study of blood T cells in healthy people across ages. Through a sample-barcoded 5' primer and a J-beta primer mix, a second PCR was run for about 7 to 12 cycles. MiXCR, applied by TCRdb to the 5' RACE reads, yields one record per CDR3 protein. The sample has 1.5 million to 2 million distinct CDR3 sequences; about two fifths are singletons. The source material was blood. Every receptor here comes from a human donor in good health.

V and J are TRBV25-1 and TRBJ1-2, with 7 bases matching TRBD1. The CDR3 is 17 residues long. Trimming cost V 1 base and J 6 bases; bases outside gene matches: 14. The germline CDR1 and CDR2 sequences are MGHDK and SYGVNS. CDR3: CASSEFFSGTEYHGYTF. The CDR3 bases are TGTGCCAGCAGTGAATTTTTCTCGGGGACAGAATATCATGGCTACACCTTC.

V and J are TRBV6-5 and TRBJ2-1; 7 bases agree with TRBD1. Per germline, CDR1 MNHEY and CDR2 SVGAGI. J was trimmed by 10 bases and V by 11 bases; bases with no gene match: 8. CDR3 size: 11 residues. The CDR3 spells CASHRGSEQFF. In DNA form, the CDR3 reads TGTGCCTCCCACAGGGGAAGCGAGCAGTTCTTC.

In nucleotides, the CDR3 is TGTGCCATCAAACGTCCGGGACTCCAAGGCGGCTACGAGCAGTACTTC. Translated, it gives CAIKRPGLQGGYEQYF. The V and J genes are TRBV6-2 or TRBV6-3 and TRBJ2-7, with a tentative D call TRBD2 (6 bases). From germline, CDR1 is MNHEY and CDR2 SVGEGT. Trimming shortened V by 10 bases and J by 3 bases, and 25 bases separated the two germline ends. There are 16 residues in the CDR3.

This clonotype was seen a single time. The V call is TRBV20-1, the J call TRBJ2-2, with D perhaps matching TRBD1 or TRBD2 (5 bases each). The V and J ends lost 2 bases and 6 bases respectively, with 13 bases between them. The CDR3 loop spans 14 amino acids. In germline, CDR1 is DFQATT, CDR2 SNEGSKA (reference sequence). The CDR3 sequence: CSARNFQGPGELFF. The CDR3 DNA reads TGCAGTGCTAGAAACTTTCAGGGACCCGGGGAGCTGTTTTTT.

This clonotype has only a few counts. The chain links TRBV14 to TRBJ2-5; D is ambiguous. V was clipped by 0 bases and J by 2 bases, with 13 bases between them. Germline V gene data show CDR1 as SGHDN and CDR2 as FVKESK. The length of the CDR3 is 16 residues. CDR3 residues: CASSQDLPRSQETQYF. In nucleotides, the CDR3 is TGTGCCAGCAGCCAAGATCTCCCCAGGAGTCAAGAGACCCAGTACTTC.